This T cell receptor beta chain is from a study of T cells in women clearing cervical HPV infection. Overall study results and limits: Unknown T-cell numbers per sample may underlie the richness differences.

V was trimmed by 4 bases and J by 2 bases, leaving 4 bases between them. The germline gives CDR1 ENHRY, CDR2 SYGVKD. This CDR3 has 12 residues. In the case of this clone: No antigen is known for it. Coverage ceases 3 residues before the CDR3 finishes, and the germline J gene fills in the end.

Generated by immunoSEQ multiplex PCR, the TCRdb table keeps only in-frame clones and is missing some. In all, the sample yields more than 20,000 clones. The chain employs TRBV10-3 and TRBJ2-3; D is uncertain. The sequencing sample was made of blood buffy coat. This clonotype was obtained from a woman aged 18 to 75 with a cervical HPV16 infection that either progressed to CIN3+ or cleared (not recorded which). The CDR3 bases that were read are TGTGCCATCAGTGTAAACACAGATACG. Translating gives CAISVNTDT. The entire CDR3 sequence reads CAISVNTDTQYF.